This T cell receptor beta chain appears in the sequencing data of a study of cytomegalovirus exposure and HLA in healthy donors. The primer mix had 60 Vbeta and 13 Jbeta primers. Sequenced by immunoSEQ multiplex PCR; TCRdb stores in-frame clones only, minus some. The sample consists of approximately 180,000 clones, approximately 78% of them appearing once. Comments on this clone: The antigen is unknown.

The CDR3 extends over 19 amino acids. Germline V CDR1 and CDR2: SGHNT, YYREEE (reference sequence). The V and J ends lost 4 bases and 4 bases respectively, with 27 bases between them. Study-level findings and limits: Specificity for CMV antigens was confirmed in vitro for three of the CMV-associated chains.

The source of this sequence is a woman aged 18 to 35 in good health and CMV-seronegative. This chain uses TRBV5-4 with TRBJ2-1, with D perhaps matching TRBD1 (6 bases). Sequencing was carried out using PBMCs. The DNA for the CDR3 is TGTGCCAGCAGCCCCCGAGGGGGTGCGCTAGCTAGGGGTTACAATGAGCAGTTCTTC. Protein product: CASSPRGGALARGYNEQFF.